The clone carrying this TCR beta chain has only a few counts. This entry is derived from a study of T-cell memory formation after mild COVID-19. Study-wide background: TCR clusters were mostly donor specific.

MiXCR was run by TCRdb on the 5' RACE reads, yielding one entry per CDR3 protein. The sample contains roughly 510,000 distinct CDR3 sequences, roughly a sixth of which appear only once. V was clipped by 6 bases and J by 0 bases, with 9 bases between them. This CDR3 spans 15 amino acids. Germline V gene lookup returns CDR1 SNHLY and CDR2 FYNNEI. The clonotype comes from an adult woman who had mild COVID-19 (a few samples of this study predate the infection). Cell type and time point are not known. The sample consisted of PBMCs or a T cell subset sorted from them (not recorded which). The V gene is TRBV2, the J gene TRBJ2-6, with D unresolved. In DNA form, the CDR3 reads TGTGCCAGCAGCGAACCAGGCTCTGGGGCCAACGTCCTGACTTTC. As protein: CASSEPGSGANVLTF. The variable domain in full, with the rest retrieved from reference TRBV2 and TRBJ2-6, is EPEVTQTPSHQVTQMGQEVILRCVPISNHLYFYWYRQILGQKVEFLVSFYNNEISEKSEIFDDQFSVERPDGSNFTLKIRSTKLEDSAMYFCASSEPGSGANVLTFGAGSRLTVL.